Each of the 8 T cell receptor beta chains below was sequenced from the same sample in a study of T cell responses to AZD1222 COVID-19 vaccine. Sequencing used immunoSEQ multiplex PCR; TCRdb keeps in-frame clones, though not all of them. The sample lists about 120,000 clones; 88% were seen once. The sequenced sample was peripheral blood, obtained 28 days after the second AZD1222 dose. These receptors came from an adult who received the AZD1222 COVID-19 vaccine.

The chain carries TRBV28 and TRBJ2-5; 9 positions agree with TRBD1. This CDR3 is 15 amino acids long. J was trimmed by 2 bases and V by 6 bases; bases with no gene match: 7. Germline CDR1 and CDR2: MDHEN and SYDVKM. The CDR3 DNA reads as TGTGCCAGCAGGTACAGGGGGCAGCTTCAAGAGACCCAGTACTTC. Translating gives CASRYRGQLQETQYF.

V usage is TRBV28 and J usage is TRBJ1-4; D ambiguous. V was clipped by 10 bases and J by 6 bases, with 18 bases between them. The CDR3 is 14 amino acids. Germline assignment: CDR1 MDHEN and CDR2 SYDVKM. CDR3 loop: CATIPSRTDEKLFF. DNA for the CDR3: TGTGCCACCATACCCTCCCGGACGGATGAAAAACTGTTTTTT.

The CDR3 DNA follows: TGTGCCAGCAGTGCATATCAGCCGAGGGTCACTGAAGCTTTCTTT. It codes for CASSAYQPRVTEAFF. The rearrangement joins TRBV27 to TRBJ1-1; D remains unclear. Germline V lookup: CDR1 MNHEY, CDR2 SMNVEV (reference sequence). V dropped 5 bases and J dropped 4 bases, with 17 bases sitting between them. This CDR3 region has 15 residues.

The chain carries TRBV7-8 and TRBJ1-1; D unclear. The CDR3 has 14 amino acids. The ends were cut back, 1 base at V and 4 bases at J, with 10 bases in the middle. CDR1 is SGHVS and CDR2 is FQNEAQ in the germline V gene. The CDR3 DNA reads TGTGCCAGCAGCTTAGTCTCAGCTTCCACTGAAGCTTTCTTT. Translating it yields CASSLVSASTEAFF.

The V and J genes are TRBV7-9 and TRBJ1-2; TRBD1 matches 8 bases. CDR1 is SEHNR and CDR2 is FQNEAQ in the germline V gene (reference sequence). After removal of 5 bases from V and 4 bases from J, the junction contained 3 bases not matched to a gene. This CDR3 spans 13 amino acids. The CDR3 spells CASSLQGGYGYTF. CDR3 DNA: TGTGCCAGCAGCCTACAGGGGGGCTATGGCTACACCTTC.

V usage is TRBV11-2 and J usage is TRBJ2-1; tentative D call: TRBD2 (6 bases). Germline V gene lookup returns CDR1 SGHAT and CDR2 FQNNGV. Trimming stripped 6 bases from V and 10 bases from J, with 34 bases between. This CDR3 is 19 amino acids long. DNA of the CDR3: TGTGCCAGCAGGAGCGTCGGGGGTGACCCAACCCTCATTCGGCGGGAGCAGTTCTTC. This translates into CASRSVGGDPTLIRREQFF.

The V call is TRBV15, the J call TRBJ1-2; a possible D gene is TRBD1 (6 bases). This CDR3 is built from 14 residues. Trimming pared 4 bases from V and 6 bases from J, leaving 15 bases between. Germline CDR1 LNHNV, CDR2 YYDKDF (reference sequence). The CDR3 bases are TGTGCCACCAGCAAGGCGGGGGGCGGGGATGGCTACACCTTC. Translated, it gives CATSKAGGGDGYTF.

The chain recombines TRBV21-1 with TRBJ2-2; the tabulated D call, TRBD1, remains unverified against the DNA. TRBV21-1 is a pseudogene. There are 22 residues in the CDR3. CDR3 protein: CASSPPPEGQDLPPANTGELFF. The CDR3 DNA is TGTGCCAGCAGCCCGCCCCCAGAAGGACAAGACCTTCCTCCGGCGAACACCGGGGAGCTGTTTTTT.